This TCR beta chain emerged from a study of blood T cell repertoires in COVID-19. Background on the study: The study drew acute and convalescent COVID-19 samples from the United States, Italy and Spain. PBMCs, B-cell-depleted T cells, or T cells were the source of the cDNA or gDNA that made up the material.

Trimming removed 3 bases at V and 3 bases at J, with 12 bases between. CDR1 is MNHEY and CDR2 is SMNVEV in the germline V gene (reference sequence). This CDR3 has 15 amino acids. Only a few counts were recorded for this clone. Here immunoSEQ multiplex PCR was the method, and the copy in TCRdb shows in-frame clones only, minus some. The repertoire holds about 440,000 clones, with 80% to 95% as singletons. This receptor was taken from a man aged 18 to 30 who had recovered from COVID-19. The chain is built from TRBV27 and TRBJ2-1; tentatively, D is TRBD1 (7 bases). The specimen sequenced was PBMCs or T cells enriched from blood (not recorded which). In DNA, the CDR3 is TGTGCCAGCAGTTTTCAGGGGGGTCTCTACAATGAGCAGTTCTTC. Its translation: CASSFQGGLYNEQFF.